This T cell receptor (beta chain) was documented in a study of blood T cell repertoires in COVID-19. Study information: Sites across the United States, Italy and Spain contributed samples from acute and convalescent COVID-19. Sample material is recorded as cDNA or gDNA derived from T cells, B-cell-depleted T cells, or PBMCs.

Per the original methods: It was from reference gene primer amplification that nucleated cell counts were estimated. Using immunoSEQ multiplex PCR, the repertoire was profiled, and TCRdb retains in-frame clones only, with some absent. That table supplies the V and J calls and clone size; D and trimming were determined from the DNA. The data hold around 150,000 clones, with around 85% observed a single time. Trimming at V came to 0 bases and at J to 4 bases, leaving 2 bases not matched to a gene. The germline V gene encodes CDR1 SGHRS and CDR2 YFSETQ. The CDR3 spans 15 residues. The genes are TRBV5-1 and TRBJ2-2, with TRBD2 matching 8 bases. The receptor was derived from a human donor with acute or convalescent COVID-19. The donor label of this sample is uncertain. The specimen sequenced was peripheral blood. The DNA of the CDR3 is TGCGCCAGCAGCTTGGGCCGGGGGGGCACCGGGGAGCTGTTTTTT. This sequence encodes CASSLGRGGTGELFF. The variable domain in full, completed from reference TRBV5-1 and TRBJ2-2, reads KAGVTQTPRYLIKTRGQQVTLSCSPISGHRSVSWYQQTPGQGLQFLFEYFSETQRNKGNFPGRFSGRQFSNSRSEMNVSTLELGDSALYLCASSLGRGGTGELFFGEGSRLTVL.